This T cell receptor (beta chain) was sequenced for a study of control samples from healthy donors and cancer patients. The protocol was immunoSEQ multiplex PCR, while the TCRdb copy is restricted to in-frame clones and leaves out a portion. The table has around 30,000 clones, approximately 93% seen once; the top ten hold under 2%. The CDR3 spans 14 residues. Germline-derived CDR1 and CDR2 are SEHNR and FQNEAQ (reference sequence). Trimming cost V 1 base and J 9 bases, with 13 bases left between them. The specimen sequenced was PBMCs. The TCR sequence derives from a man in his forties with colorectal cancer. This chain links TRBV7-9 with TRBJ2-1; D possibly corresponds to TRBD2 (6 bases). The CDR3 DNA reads TGTGCCAGCAGCTTAGATGCGGGGAGGAGTGAGCAGTTCTTC. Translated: CASSLDAGRSEQFF.